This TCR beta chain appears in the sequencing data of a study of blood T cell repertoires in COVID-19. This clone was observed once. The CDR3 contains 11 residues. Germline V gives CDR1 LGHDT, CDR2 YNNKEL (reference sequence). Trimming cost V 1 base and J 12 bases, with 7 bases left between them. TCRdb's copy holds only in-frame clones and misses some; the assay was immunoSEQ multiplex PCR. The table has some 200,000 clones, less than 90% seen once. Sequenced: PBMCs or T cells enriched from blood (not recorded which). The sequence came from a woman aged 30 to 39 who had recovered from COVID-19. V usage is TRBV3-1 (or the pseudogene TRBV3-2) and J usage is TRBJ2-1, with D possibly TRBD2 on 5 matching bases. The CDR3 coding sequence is TGTGCCAGCAGCCAAGCGCGGGTGCAGTTCTTC. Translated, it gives CASSQARVQFF.